This is a list of T cell receptor beta chains from one sample in a study of T cell changes during pregnancy in multiple sclerosis. The assay was immunoSEQ multiplex PCR, and TCRdb's table has in-frame clones only and misses some. The repertoire has tens of thousands of clones, 80% to 95% of them found once; the top ten carry around 0.4%. Here the sequenced sample was CD4+ T cells from peripheral blood mononuclear cells, taken after pregnancy. These receptors all stem from a female donor in good health, enrolled as a control in a pregnancy study. Both conserved end residues are part of each CDR3. D genes are given only for firm matches. Rows give clone size only sometimes, using once, few, many, or a class for an expanded clone.

clone_size j_call v_call d_call cdr3_aa cdr3_nt
- TRBJ1-5 TRBV2 TRBD1 CASSRLGTGDQPQHF TGTGCCAGCAGTCGGCTCGGGACAGGGGATCAGCCCCAGCATTTT
- TRBJ2-1 TRBV11-1 TRBD2 CASSIRGVGREGNEQFF TGTGCCAGCAGCATACGGGGGGTTGGGCGGGAGGGGAATGAGCAGTTCTTC
- TRBJ2-7 TRBV5-5 - CASSLSRGYLPYEQYF TGTGCCAGCAGCTTGTCCCGCGGGTACCTCCCCTACGAGCAGTACTTC
- TRBJ2-1 TRBV15 - CATSKSGLSYNEQFF TGTGCCACCAGCAAATCTGGCTTATCTTACAATGAGCAGTTCTTC
once TRBJ1-1 TRBV6-5 TRBD1 CASSITGAGNTEAFF TGTGCCAGCAGTATAACAGGGGCGGGAAACACTGAAGCTTTCTTT
- TRBJ1-2 TRBV23-1 - CASSYSSRPGYGYTF TGCGCCAGCAGCTACTCTTCCCGACCAGGGTATGGCTACACCTTC
- TRBJ2-5 TRBV10-3 TRBD2 CAISPRGGQETQYF TGTGCCATCAGCCCTAGGGGAGGGCAAGAGACCCAGTACTTC
- TRBJ1-1 TRBV19 - CASALQGGITNEAFF TGTGCCAGTGCGTTACAGGGAGGGATAACGAATGAAGCTTTCTTT
- TRBJ1-2 TRBV4-3 TRBD1 CASSQEAGGGYGYTF TGCGCCAGCAGCCAAGAGGCAGGGGGCGGTTATGGCTACACCTTC
- TRBJ1-5 TRBV28 - CASTLNQGVNQPQHF TGTGCCAGCACCTTGAATCAGGGTGTCAATCAGCCCCAGCATTTT
- TRBJ2-7 TRBV10-1 TRBD2 CASTMFRGDRQSSYEQYF TGCGCCAGTACCATGTTTCGGGGGGATAGACAATCCTCCTACGAGCAGTACTTC
once TRBJ2-7 TRBV2 - CASSEEGGSYEQYF TGTGCCAGCAGTGAAGAGGGAGGATCCTACGAGCAGTACTTC
- TRBJ1-1 TRBV10-2 - CASSDSDRGKKAFF TGCGCCAGCAGTGACTCCGATCGGGGGAAGAAAGCTTTCTTT
- TRBJ2-3 TRBV6-1 TRBD2 CASRLAGGDTQYF TGTGCCAGCAGACTAGCGGGGGGGGATACGCAGTATTTT
- TRBJ1-1 TRBV5-6 - CASSPRSGLNTEAFF TGTGCCAGCAGTCCAAGATCGGGATTAAACACTGAAGCTTTCTTT
- TRBJ2-6 TRBV9 - CASSRQTSESGANVLTF TGTGCCAGCAGCAGACAAACGTCTGAGTCTGGGGCCAACGTCCTGACTTTC
- TRBJ2-2 TRBV4-1 - CASSQDRWGGRGGELFF TGCGCCAGCAGCCAAGATCGGTGGGGGGGCCGGGGCGGGGAGCTGTTTTTT
- TRBJ2-7 TRBV4-2 TRBD2 CASSQFSGSGKNEQYF TGTGCCAGCAGCCAGTTTAGCGGGAGCGGTAAAAACGAGCAGTACTTC
- TRBJ2-7 TRBV4-2 - CASSPDPGTKGGSEQYF TGTGCCAGCAGCCCCGACCCGGGGACTAAGGGGGGTAGCGAGCAGTACTTC
once TRBJ2-2 TRBV7-6 TRBD2 CASSSGLVGTGELFF TGTGCCAGCAGCTCCGGACTAGTTGGCACCGGGGAGCTGTTTTTT
- TRBJ2-1 TRBV15 - CATSRVDSLPYNEQFF TGTGCCACCAGCAGAGTCGACAGCCTCCCCTACAATGAGCAGTTCTTC
- TRBJ2-1 TRBV6-6 TRBD2 CASSFTSGAYNEQFF TGTGCCAGCAGTTTCACTAGCGGGGCCTACAATGAGCAGTTCTTC
- TRBJ1-2 TRBV7-9 TRBD1 CASSQPGQGVGYTF TGTGCCAGCAGCCAACCGGGACAGGGGGTGGGCTACACCTTC
- TRBJ2-1 TRBV10-3 - CAISSGGSDEQFF TGTGCCATCAGTAGTGGGGGGTCGGATGAGCAGTTCTTC
once TRBJ1-5 TRBV6-1 - CASSENPVAGQPQHF TGTGCCAGCAGTGAAAACCCCGTCGCGGGTCAGCCCCAGCATTTT
- TRBJ1-2 TRBV10-3 TRBD1 CAISGQGDYGYTF TGTGCCATCAGCGGACAGGGGGACTATGGCTACACCTTC